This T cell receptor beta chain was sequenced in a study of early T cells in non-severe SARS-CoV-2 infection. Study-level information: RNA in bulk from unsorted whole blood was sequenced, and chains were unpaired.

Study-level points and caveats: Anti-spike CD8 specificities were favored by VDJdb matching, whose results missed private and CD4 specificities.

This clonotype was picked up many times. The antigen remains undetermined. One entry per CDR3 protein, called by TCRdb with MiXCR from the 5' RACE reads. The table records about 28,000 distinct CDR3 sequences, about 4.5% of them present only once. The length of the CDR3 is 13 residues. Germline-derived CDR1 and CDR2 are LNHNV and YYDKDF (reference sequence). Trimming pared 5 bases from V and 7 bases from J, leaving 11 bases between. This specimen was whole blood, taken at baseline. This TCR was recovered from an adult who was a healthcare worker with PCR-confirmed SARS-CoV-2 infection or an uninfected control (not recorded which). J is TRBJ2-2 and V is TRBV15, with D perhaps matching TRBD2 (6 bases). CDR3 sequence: CATSRRLGGELFF. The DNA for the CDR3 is TGTGCCACCAGCCGTAGACTAGGCGGGGAGCTGTTTTTT. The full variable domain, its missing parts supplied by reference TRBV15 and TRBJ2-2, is DAMVIQNPRYQVTQFGKPVTLSCSQTLNHNVMYWYQQKSSQAPKLLFHYYDKDFNNEADTPDNFQSRRPNTSFCFLDIRSPGLGDTAMYLCATSRRLGGELFFGEGSRLTVL.